The 18 T cell receptor beta chains below were found in one sample sequenced in a study of technical replicates of blood from a few donors. Measured with immunoSEQ multiplex PCR; TCRdb has only the in-frame clones, and not every one. The sample shows more than 65,000 clones, over 75% of them seen only once. Specimen: PBMCs. The receptors come from a human donor in good health. Some clones in this sample may be carry-over from other donors' samples.

This chain joins TRBV5-6 and TRBJ2-2; tentative D call: TRBD1 (6 bases). Germline V gene sequence: CDR1 SGHDT, CDR2 YYEEEE. V was cut by 2 bases and J by 1 base, with 12 bases left in between. This CDR3 is 16 amino acids long. The CDR3 region is CASSFRGIGNTGELFF. In DNA form, the CDR3 reads TGTGCCAGCAGCTTCAGGGGAATTGGGAACACCGGGGAGCTGTTTTTT.

This clone was detected once. V is TRBV29-1 and J is TRBJ1-1; weak D call: TRBD1 (6 bases). The V end lost 6 bases, the J end lost 6 bases, and 17 bases lay between the germline ends. There are 13 residues in the CDR3. Germline V lookup: CDR1 SQVTM, CDR2 ANQGSEA. CDR3 residues: CSVMGGQGAEAFF. In DNA form, the CDR3 reads TGCAGCGTAATGGGGGGGCAGGGCGCTGAAGCTTTCTTT. The whole variable domain, remainder taken from reference TRBV29-1 and TRBJ1-1, is SAVISQKPSRDICQRGTSLTIQCQVDSQVTMMFWYRQQPGQSLTLIATANQGSEATYESGFVIDKFPISRPNLTFSTLTVSNMSPEDSSIYLCSVMGGQGAEAFFGQGTRLTVV.

J is TRBJ1-1 and V is TRBV2; no firm D call. Per germline, CDR1 SNHLY and CDR2 FYNNEI. Trimming stripped 1 base from V and 6 bases from J, with 9 bases between. The CDR3 sequence is 13 residues long. The CDR3 spells CASSEGPRAEAFF. DNA of the CDR3: TGTGCCAGCAGTGAAGGTCCGAGAGCTGAAGCTTTCTTT.

The rearrangement joins TRBV9 to TRBJ2-2; 9 bases match TRBD1. The trim removed 3 bases at V and 6 bases at J, leaving 12 bases unmatched. From germline, CDR1 is SGDLS and CDR2 YYNGEE. CDR3 length: 17 amino acids. The CDR3 reads CASSANAGQGRPGELFF. The CDR3 nucleotides are TGTGCCAGCAGCGCCAACGCGGGACAGGGACGTCCCGGGGAGCTGTTTTTT. The full variable domain, completed using reference TRBV9 and TRBJ2-2, is DSGVTQTPKHLITATGQRVTLRCSPRSGDLSVYWYQQSLDQGLQFLIQYYNGEERAKGNILERFSAQQFPDLHSELNLSSLELGDSALYFCASSANAGQGRPGELFFGEGSRLTVL.

The CDR3 DNA is TGTGCCAGCAGCCAATCCTACTACGAGCAGTACTTC. Its translation is CASSQSYYEQYF. The chain joins TRBV7-2 to TRBJ2-7; unclear D gene. The germline V gene encodes CDR1 SGHTA and CDR2 FQGNSA. CDR3 length equals 12 residues. Trimming removed 5 bases from V and 3 bases from J, with 8 bases in between.

The V and J genes are TRBV18 and TRBJ1-2; 7 nucleotides align to TRBD1. V was pared by 3 bases and J by 8 bases, with 3 bases of the junction left unmatched. Germline V gives CDR1 KGHSH, CDR2 LQKENI. The CDR3 extends over 12 amino acids. CDR3: CASSPDREGYTF. The CDR3 bases are TGTGCCAGCTCACCTGACAGGGAAGGCTACACCTTC.

The chain recombines TRBV6-1 with TRBJ1-1, with D possibly TRBD1 on 5 matching bases. Per germline, CDR1 MNHNS and CDR2 SASEGT. The CDR3 runs 14 residues. Trimming took 3 bases from V and 1 from J, leaving 9 bases between them. The chain's CDR3 is CASSDQGSNTEAFF. The CDR3 bases are TGTGCCAGCAGTGACCAGGGCTCGAACACTGAAGCTTTCTTT.

The gene calls are TRBV7-7 and TRBJ2-7, with a tentative D call TRBD2 (6 bases). Germline values: CDR1 SSHAT, CDR2 FNYEAQ (reference sequence). The CDR3 spans 13 residues. V was cut by 5 bases and J by 3 bases, with 11 bases left in between. The CDR3 coding sequence is TGTGCCAGCAGCCCCGGAGGGGACTACGAGCAGTACTTC. Protein product: CASSPGGDYEQYF.

This clone has just one count. The chain has TRBV30 and TRBJ1-5; TRBD1 agrees at 7 bases. J gave up 6 bases and V 6 bases, and 8 bases lay outside the gene matches. CDR1 GTSNPN and CDR2 SVGIG come from the germline V gene (reference sequence). The CDR3 totals 13 residues. Here the CDR3 DNA reads TGTGCCTGTACTGGACAGGCGGGTCAGCCCCAGCATTTT. This encodes CACTGQAGQPQHF. The full variable domain, with the rest looked up from reference TRBV30 and TRBJ1-5, is SQTIHQWPATLVQPVGSPLSLECTVEGTSNPNLYWYRQAAGRGLQLLFYSVGIGQISSEVPQNLSASRPQDRQFILSSKKLLLSDSGFYLCACTGQAGQPQHFGDGTRLSIL.

The CDR3, as DNA: TGTGCCTGGGCACAGGGAAACGGGGCCAACGTCCTGACTTTC. Protein sequence: CAWAQGNGANVLTF. The genes are TRBV30 and TRBJ2-6, with D maybe TRBD1 (6 bases). Trimming pared 5 bases from V and 4 bases from J, leaving 12 bases between. Germline CDR1 and CDR2: GTSNPN and SVGIG (reference sequence). The CDR3 length is 14 residues.

V and J are TRBV27 and TRBJ2-6; perhaps TRBD2 as D (6 bases). CDR1 MNHEY and CDR2 SMNVEV come from the germline V gene (reference sequence). The CDR3 sequence is 16 residues long. V was pared by 7 bases and J by 1 base, with 14 bases between. CDR3: CASMGLILSGANVLTF. The DNA for the CDR3 is TGTGCCAGCATGGGACTTATTCTATCTGGGGCCAACGTCCTGACTTTC.

The chain employs TRBV27 and TRBJ1-5; maybe TRBD1 (5 bases). Trimming removed 4 bases from V and 6 bases from J, with 10 bases in between. Germline V CDR1 and CDR2: MNHEY, SMNVEV (reference sequence). The CDR3 extends over 13 amino acids. The CDR3 is CASSSFGGQPQHF. CDR3 coding DNA: TGTGCCAGCAGTTCTTTCGGGGGTCAGCCCCAGCATTTT.

The genes are TRBV19 and TRBJ2-1; the match to TRBD2 covers 8 bases. The CDR3 is made up of 15 amino acids. The ends lost 7 bases at V and 4 bases at J; junction bases unmatched: 9. Germline V gene lookup returns CDR1 LNHDA and CDR2 SQIVND (reference sequence). The CDR3: CASTLVGGAYNEQFF. In DNA form, the CDR3 reads TGTGCCAGTACCCTCGTCGGGGGGGCTTACAATGAGCAGTTCTTC.

This clone was seen only once. This chain connects TRBV25-1 to TRBJ2-5, with unresolved D. Trimming pared 1 base from V and 5 bases from J, leaving 8 bases between. The V gene's germline CDR1 is MGHDK and CDR2 SYGVNS. The CDR3 totals 13 residues. CDR3 DNA sequence: TGTGCCAGCAGTGAATTAGTTTGGGAGACCCAGTACTTC. It yields the protein CASSELVWETQYF.

The genes are TRBV6-1 and TRBJ2-2; 8 bases are a match to TRBD1. The germline gives CDR1 MNHNS, CDR2 SASEGT. The CDR3 covers 15 residues. V was pared by 6 bases and J by 3 bases, with 6 bases of the junction left unmatched. CDR3 protein: CASRRQGRYTGELFF. CDR3 nucleotide sequence: TGTGCCAGCAGGAGACAGGGGCGGTACACCGGGGAGCTGTTTTTT.

The chain links TRBV10-3 to TRBJ2-1; TRBD1 might be the D (5 bases). The CDR3 consists of 14 residues. Trimming took 4 bases from V and 4 from J, leaving 11 bases between them. Germline V gives CDR1 ENHRY, CDR2 SYGVKD. CDR3 in amino acids: CAISASRDYNEQFF. CDR3 in DNA: TGTGCCATCAGTGCAAGCAGGGATTACAATGAGCAGTTCTTC.

The rearrangement joins TRBV5-1 to TRBJ1-1; TRBD1 is a possible D gene (5 bases). CDR3 size: 15 residues. Germline V CDR1 and CDR2: SGHRS, YFSETQ. The V gene lost 4 bases and the J gene lost 1 base, with 14 bases spanning the gap. The CDR3 DNA reads as TGCGCCAGCAGCAGCGGGGGACCGACGAACACTGAAGCTTTCTTT. Its translation is CASSSGGPTNTEAFF.

DNA for the CDR3: TGTGCCAGCAGCCCCGGACAGGGTTTTGGTTCACCCCTCCACTTT. This gives the protein CASSPGQGFGSPLHF. The chain uses TRBV7-9 and TRBJ1-6; 8 bases map to TRBD1. CDR3 length: 15 amino acids. V trimming: 5 bases; J trimming: 9 bases; junction bases outside the gene matches: 9. Looked up from germline, CDR1 is SEHNR and CDR2 is FQNEAQ (reference sequence).